This T cell receptor (delta chain) was recovered during a study of Vδ1+ human thymocytes. Thymocytes were sorted as CD3+ TCRVdelta1+ TCRVdelta2- after alphabeta T cell depletion. Between roughly 98% and 99.6% of sorted thymocytes were Vdelta1+. This CDR3 has 21 amino acids. Germline V CDR1 and CDR2: TSWWSYY, QGS. Study conclusions and caveats: TRD repertoires were essentially private, unlike widely shared TRG clonotypes. Thymic delta-chain repertoires held 20% to 25% Vdelta2 sequences and few Vdelta3, despite high sort purity. In the thymus, TRG and TRD repertoires looked highly polyclonal with Gaussian CDR3 lengths.

The template was reverse-transcribed extracted RNA. The CDR3 regions were amplified by multiplex PCR from V-gene primers to a constant-region primer. TCRdb reanalyzed the multiplex PCR reads using CATT. The repertoire holds some 25,000 delta-chain clones, with about 7.4% as singletons. There are a few counts of this clone. Its antigen is still unknown. At one of its ends the junction is not consistent with the germline gene, which may arise from a read error. Sequencing was performed on Vdelta1+ gamma-delta thymocytes from the thymus. Specified subset: FACS-sorted CD3+ TCRalphabeta- TCRVdelta1+ TCRVdelta2- thymocytes. The TCR originated in a girl under two years old who had congenital heart surgery. This chain connects TRDV1 to TRDJ1; perhaps D is TRDD2 or TRDD3 (9 bases each). In DNA form, the CDR3 reads TGTGCTCTTGGGGTGGCCTTCCTACGAATTAGGGGGATACCGTACACCGATAACCTCATCTTT. Encoded protein: CALGVAFLRIRGIPYTDNLIF.